The clone carrying this T cell receptor (beta chain) has just a few counts. The data belong to a study of graft-versus-host responses after intestinal transplantation. Overall study context: Induction with anti-thymocyte globulin, then tacrolimus and steroids for about 3 years, was given to all recipients.

Broader study findings: HvG clone declines early post-transplant were associated with peak circulating GvH levels.

CDR1 and CDR2 (germline): MDHEN, SYDVKM. Trimming stripped 3 bases from V and 5 bases from J, with 5 bases between. The CDR3 sequence is 12 residues long. Profiled with immunoSEQ multiplex PCR; TCRdb holds only in-frame clones, not every one. The table records about 8,200 clones, about a third of them present only once. The TCR originated in a human patient who received an intestinal transplant. The source was alloreactive CD4+ T cells from a mixed lymphocyte reaction culture, collected before intestinal transplant. Specified subset: CFSE-low proliferating T cells sorted from roughly six-day pre-transplant mixed lymphocyte reaction (GvH or HvG direction). V usage is TRBV28 and J usage is TRBJ1-5; D remains ambiguous. The CDR3 region has the DNA TGTGCCAGCAGTTTGGAGGATCAGCCCCAGCATTTT. This encodes CASSLEDQPQHF.